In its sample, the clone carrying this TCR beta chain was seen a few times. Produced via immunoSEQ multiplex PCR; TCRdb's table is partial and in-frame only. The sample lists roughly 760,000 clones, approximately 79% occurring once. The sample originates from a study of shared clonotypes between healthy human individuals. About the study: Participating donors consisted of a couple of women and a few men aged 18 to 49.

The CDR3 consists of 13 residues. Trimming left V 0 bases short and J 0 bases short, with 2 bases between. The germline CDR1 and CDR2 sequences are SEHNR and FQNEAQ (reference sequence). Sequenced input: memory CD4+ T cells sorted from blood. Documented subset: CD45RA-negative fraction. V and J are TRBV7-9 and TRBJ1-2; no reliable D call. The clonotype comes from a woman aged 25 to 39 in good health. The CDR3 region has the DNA TGTGCCAGCAGCTTAGCCTCTAACTATGGCTACACCTTC. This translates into CASSLASNYGYTF.